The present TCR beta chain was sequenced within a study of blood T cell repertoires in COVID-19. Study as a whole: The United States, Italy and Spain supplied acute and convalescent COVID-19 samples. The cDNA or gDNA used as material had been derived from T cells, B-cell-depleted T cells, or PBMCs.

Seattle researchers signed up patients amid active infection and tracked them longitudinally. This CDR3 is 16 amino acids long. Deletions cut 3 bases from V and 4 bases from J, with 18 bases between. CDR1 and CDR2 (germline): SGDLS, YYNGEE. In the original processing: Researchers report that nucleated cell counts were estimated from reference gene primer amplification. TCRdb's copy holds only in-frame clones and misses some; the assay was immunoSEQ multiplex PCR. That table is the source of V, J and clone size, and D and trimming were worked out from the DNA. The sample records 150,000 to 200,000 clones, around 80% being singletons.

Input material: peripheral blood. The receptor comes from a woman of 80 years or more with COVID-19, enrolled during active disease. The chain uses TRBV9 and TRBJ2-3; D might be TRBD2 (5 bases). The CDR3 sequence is CASSAGTRGSSDTQYF. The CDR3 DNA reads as TGTGCCAGCAGCGCTGGAACTAGAGGAAGTTCAGATACGCAGTATTTT.